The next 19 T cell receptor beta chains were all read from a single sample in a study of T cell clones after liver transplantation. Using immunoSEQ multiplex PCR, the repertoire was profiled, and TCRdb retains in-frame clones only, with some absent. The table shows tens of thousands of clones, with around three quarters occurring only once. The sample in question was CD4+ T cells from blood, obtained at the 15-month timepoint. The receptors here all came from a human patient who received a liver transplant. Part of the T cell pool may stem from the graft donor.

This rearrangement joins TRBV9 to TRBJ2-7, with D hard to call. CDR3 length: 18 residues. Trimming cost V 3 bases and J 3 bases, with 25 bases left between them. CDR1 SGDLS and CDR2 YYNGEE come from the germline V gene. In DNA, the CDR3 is TGTGCCAGCAGCGCATCGCCAGTTAGGCTTTTGAGAAACTACGAGCAGTACGTC. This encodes CASSASPVRLLRNYEQYV.

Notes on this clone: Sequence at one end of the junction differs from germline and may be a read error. The CDR3 spells CASSLEDGTHNF. The CDR3 DNA sequence: TGTGCCAGCAGCTTAGAGGACGGTACCCACAACTTC. The chain is built from TRBV11-2 and TRBJ1-2; D gene unclear. The CDR3 loop spans 12 amino acids. Germline assignment: CDR1 SGHAT and CDR2 FQNNGV.

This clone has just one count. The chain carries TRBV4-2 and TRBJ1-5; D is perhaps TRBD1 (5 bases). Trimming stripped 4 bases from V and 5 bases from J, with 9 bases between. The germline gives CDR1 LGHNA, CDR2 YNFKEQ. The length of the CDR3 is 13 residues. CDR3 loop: CASSPDSDQPQHF. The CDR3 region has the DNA TGTGCCAGCAGCCCAGACAGCGATCAGCCCCAGCATTTT.

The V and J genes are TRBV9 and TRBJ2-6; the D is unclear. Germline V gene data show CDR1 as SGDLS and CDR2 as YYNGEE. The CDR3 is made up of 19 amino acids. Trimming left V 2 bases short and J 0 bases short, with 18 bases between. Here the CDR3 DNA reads TGTGCCAGCAGCGTCGGACCGCTACCTCTCCCCTCTGGGGCCAACGTCCTGACTTTC. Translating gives CASSVGPLPLPSGANVLTF.

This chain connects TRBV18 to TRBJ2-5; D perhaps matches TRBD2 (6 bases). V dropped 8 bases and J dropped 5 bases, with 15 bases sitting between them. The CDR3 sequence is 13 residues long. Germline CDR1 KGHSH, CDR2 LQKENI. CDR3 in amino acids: CASNRDSGETQYF. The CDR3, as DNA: TGTGCCAGCAACCGGGACTCTGGGGAGACCCAGTACTTC.

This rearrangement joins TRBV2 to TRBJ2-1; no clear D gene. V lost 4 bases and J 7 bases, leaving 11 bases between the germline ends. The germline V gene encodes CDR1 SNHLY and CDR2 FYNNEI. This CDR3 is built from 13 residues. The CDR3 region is CASSGDLGNEQFF. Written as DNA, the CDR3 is TGTGCCAGCAGTGGAGACCTTGGAAATGAGCAGTTCTTC. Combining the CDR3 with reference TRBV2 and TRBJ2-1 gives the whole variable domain EPEVTQTPSHQVTQMGQEVILRCVPISNHLYFYWYRQILGQKVEFLVSFYNNEISEKSEIFDDQFSVERPDGSNFTLKIRSTKLEDSAMYFCASSGDLGNEQFFGPGTRLTVL.

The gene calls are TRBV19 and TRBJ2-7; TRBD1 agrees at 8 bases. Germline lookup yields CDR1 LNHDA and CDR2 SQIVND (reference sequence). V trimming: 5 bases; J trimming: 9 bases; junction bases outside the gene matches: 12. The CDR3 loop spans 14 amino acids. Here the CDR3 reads CASSPGTGLGGQYF. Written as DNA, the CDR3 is TGTGCCAGTAGTCCGGGGACAGGACTGGGAGGGCAGTACTTC.

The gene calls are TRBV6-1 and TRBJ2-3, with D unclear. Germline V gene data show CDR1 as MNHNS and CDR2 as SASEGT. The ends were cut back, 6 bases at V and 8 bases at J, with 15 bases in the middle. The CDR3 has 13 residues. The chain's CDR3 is CASRITVRGTQYF. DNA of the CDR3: TGTGCCAGCAGGATAACAGTGCGTGGTACGCAGTATTTT.

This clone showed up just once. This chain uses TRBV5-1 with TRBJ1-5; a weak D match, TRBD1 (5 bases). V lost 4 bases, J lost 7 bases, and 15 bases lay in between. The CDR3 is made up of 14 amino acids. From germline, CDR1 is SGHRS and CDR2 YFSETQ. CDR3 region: CASSPAGEGQPQHF. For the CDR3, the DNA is TGCGCCAGCAGCCCGGCGGGGGAAGGGCAGCCCCAGCATTTT.

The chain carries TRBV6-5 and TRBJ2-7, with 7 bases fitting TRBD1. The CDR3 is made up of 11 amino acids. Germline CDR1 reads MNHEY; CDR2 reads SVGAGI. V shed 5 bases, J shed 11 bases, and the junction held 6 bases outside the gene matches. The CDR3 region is CASSTTGSKYF. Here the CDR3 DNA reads TGTGCCAGCAGTACGACAGGGAGCAAGTACTTC.

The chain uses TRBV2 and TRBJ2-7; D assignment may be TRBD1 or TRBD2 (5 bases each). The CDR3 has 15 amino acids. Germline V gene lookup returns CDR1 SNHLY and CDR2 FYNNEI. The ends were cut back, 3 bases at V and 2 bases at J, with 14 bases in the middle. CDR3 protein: CASSDGAGRAYEQYF. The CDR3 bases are TGTGCCAGCAGTGATGGGGCGGGCAGAGCCTACGAGCAGTACTTC.

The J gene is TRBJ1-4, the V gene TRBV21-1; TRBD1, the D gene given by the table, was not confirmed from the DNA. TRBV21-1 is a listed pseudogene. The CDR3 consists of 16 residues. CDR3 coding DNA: TGTGCCAGCAGCAAAGTATGGCAGGGGGCTAATGAAAAACTGTTTTTT. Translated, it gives CASSKVWQGANEKLFF.

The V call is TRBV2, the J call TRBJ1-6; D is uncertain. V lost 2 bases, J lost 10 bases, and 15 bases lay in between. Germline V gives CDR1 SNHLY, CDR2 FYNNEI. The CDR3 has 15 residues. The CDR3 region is CASSEMRGKQSPLHF. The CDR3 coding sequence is TGTGCCAGCAGTGAAATGCGAGGGAAACAGTCACCCCTCCACTTT.

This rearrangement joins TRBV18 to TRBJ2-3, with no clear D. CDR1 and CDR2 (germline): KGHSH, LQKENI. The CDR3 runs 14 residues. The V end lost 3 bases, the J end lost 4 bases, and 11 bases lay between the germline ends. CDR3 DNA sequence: TGTGCCAGCTCACCGTTAGGGCTTTCAGATACGCAGTATTTT. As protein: CASSPLGLSDTQYF. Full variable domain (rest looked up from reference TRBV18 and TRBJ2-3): NAGVMQNPRHLVRRRGQEARLRCSPMKGHSHVYWYRQLPEEGLKFMVYLQKENIIDESGMPKERFSAEFPKEGPSILRIQQVVRGDSAAYFCASSPLGLSDTQYFGPGTRLTVL.

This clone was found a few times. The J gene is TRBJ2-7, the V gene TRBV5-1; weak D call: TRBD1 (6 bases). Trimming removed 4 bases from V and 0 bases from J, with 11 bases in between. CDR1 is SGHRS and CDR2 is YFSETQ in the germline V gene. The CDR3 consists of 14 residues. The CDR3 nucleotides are TGCGCCAGCAGCGAAGGACAGAGCTCCTACGAGCAGTACTTC. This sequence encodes CASSEGQSSYEQYF.

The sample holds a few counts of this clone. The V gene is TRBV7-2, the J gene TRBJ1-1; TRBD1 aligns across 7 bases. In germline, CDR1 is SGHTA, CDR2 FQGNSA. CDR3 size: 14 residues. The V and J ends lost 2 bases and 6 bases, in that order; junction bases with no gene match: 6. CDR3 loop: CASSLYLQGAEAFF. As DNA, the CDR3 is TGTGCCAGCAGCTTATATCTGCAGGGGGCTGAAGCTTTCTTT.

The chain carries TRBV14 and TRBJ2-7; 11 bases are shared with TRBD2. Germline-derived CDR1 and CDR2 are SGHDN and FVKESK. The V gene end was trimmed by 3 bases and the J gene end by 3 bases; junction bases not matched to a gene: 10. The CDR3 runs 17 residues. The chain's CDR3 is CASSHRLAGPHYYEQYV. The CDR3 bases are TGTGCCAGCAGCCATAGACTAGCGGGACCCCACTACTACGAGCAGTACGTC.

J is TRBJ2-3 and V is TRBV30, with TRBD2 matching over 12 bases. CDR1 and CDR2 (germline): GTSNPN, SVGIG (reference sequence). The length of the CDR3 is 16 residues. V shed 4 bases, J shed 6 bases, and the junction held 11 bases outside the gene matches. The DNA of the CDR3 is TGTGCCTGGACCCCCGGACTAGCGGGGTCGGTGGATACGCAGTATTTT. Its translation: CAWTPGLAGSVDTQYF.

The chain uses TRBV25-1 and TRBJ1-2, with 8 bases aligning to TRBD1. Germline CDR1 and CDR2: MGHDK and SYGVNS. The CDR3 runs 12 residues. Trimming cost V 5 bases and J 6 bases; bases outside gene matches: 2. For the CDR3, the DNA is TGTGCCAGCAGTAAACAGGGGGATGGCTACACCTTC. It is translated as CASSKQGDGYTF.